Presented here are 10 T cell receptor beta chains from one specimen sequenced in a study of OX40 agonist ivuxolimab in advanced cancers. Assay used: immunoSEQ multiplex PCR; TCRdb lists only in-frame clones, some missing. This sample has about 89,000 clones, with roughly 88% found just once. This sample comprised CD4+ or CD8+ T cells sorted from blood, obtained in a trial of the OX40 agonist ivuxolimab. The receptor source for this set is an adult with an advanced solid tumor such as melanoma, head and neck, liver or kidney cancer.

The rearrangement uses TRBV5-4 and TRBJ2-7; maybe TRBD2 (6 bases). Per germline, CDR1 SGHNT and CDR2 YYREEE (reference sequence). V lost 0 bases and J 6 bases, leaving 10 bases between the germline ends. CDR3 length: 13 amino acids. CDR3: CASSLDGTGEQYF. The CDR3 coding sequence is TGTGCCAGCAGCTTGGACGGGACTGGCGAGCAGTACTTC.

V usage is TRBV5-1 and J usage is TRBJ1-1; TRBD1 matches at 12 bases. The J segment lost 10 bases and the V segment lost 1 base, leaving 5 bases of the junction unmatched. The CDR3 runs 14 residues. Germline V gene sequence: CDR1 SGHRS, CDR2 YFSETQ. The CDR3 region has the DNA TGCGCCAGCAGCTTGCCCGGGACAGGGGGCGTAGCTTTCTTT. It is translated as CASSLPGTGGVAFF.

The V gene is TRBV6-6, the J gene TRBJ2-2; D is unclear. Trimming stripped 8 bases from V and 0 bases from J, with 7 bases between. The germline gives CDR1 MNHNY, CDR2 SVGAGI (reference sequence). This CDR3 is built from 13 residues. The CDR3: CASSSPNTGELFF. CDR3 DNA sequence: TGTGCCAGCTCGAGTCCGAACACCGGGGAGCTGTTTTTT.

This chain uses TRBV4-3 with TRBJ1-2; D is ambiguous. Germline-derived CDR1 and CDR2 are LGHNA and YSLEER. The CDR3 extends over 13 amino acids. V was shortened by 1 base and J by 4 bases, with 7 bases between the two germline ends. CDR3 loop: CASSQVGGYGYTF. The CDR3 DNA sequence: TGCGCCAGCAGCCAAGTGGGCGGCTATGGCTACACCTTC.

The chain is built from TRBV18 and TRBJ2-3; 7 bases map to TRBD2. Germline CDR1 KGHSH, CDR2 LQKENI. The CDR3 contains 15 residues. V lost 2 bases, J lost 0 bases, and 2 bases stayed unmatched. The CDR3 DNA reads TGTGCCAGCTCACCATTAGCGGGCAGCACAGATACGCAGTATTTT. It codes for CASSPLAGSTDTQYF.

The chain joins TRBV5-1 to TRBJ1-5; D is undetermined. The V gene's germline CDR1 is SGHRS and CDR2 YFSETQ. CDR3 length: 13 amino acids. V lost 4 bases, J lost 7 bases, and 12 bases lay in between. Here the CDR3 DNA reads TGCGCCAGCAGCGTCTCTCACGGGCAGCCCCAGCATTTT. Amino acid sequence: CASSVSHGQPQHF.

The chain carries TRBV2 and TRBJ2-3; TRBD2 aligns across 10 bases. Germline loops: CDR1 SNHLY, CDR2 FYNNEI. The trim removed 6 bases at V and 5 bases at J, leaving 5 bases unmatched. The CDR3 has 14 amino acids. CDR3 region: CASRTSGVLDTQYF. CDR3 DNA: TGTGCCAGCAGAACTAGCGGGGTTTTAGATACGCAGTATTTT.

This rearrangement joins TRBV21-1 to TRBJ2-7; the tabulated D call, TRBD1, remains unverified against the DNA. TRBV21-1 is annotated as a pseudogene. The CDR3 runs to 15 residues. CDR3 nucleotide sequence: TGTGCCAGCAGCAAAGCAGGGGCGCCTTCCTACGAGCAGTACTTC. Its protein is CASSKAGAPSYEQYF.

This clone was found once. The V gene is TRBV7-6, the J gene TRBJ2-7; 9 nucleotides agree with TRBD1. V dropped 4 bases and J dropped 5; count of bases not matched to a gene: 12. CDR1 and CDR2 (germline): SGHVS, FNYEAQ. The CDR3 has 16 amino acids. The CDR3 loop is CASSSRTGDTYDEQYF. CDR3 in DNA: TGTGCCAGCAGCTCGCGGACAGGGGATACTTACGACGAGCAGTACTTC.

This clone was counted once. V and J are TRBV11-2 and TRBJ2-7; D may match TRBD1 or TRBD2 (6 bases each). The V gene lost 2 bases and the J gene lost 6 bases, with 14 bases spanning the gap. Germline lookup yields CDR1 SGHAT and CDR2 FQNNGV. The CDR3 totals 14 residues. CDR3 in amino acids: CASSLIGGLGEQYF. The CDR3 bases are TGTGCCAGCAGCTTAATCGGGGGCTTGGGCGAGCAGTACTTC.